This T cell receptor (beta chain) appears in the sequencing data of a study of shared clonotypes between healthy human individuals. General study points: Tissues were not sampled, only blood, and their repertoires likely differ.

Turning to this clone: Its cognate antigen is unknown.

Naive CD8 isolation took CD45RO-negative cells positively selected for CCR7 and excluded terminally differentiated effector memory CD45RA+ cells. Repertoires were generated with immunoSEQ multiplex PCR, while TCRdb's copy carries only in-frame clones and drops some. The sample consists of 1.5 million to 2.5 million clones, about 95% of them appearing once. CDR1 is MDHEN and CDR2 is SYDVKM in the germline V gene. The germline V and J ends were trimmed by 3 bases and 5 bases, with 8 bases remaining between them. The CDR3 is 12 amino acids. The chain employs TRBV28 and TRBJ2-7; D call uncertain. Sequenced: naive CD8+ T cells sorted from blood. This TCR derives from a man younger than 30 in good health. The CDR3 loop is CASSFRSHEQYF. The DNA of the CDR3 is TGTGCCAGCAGTTTTCGCAGCCACGAGCAGTACTTC.